This TCR beta chain is from a study of blood T cells in healthy people across ages. General study results and limits: As age increased, TCR beta diversity per million T cells fell in a roughly linear fashion.

This clonotype appeared many times. What it recognizes is unknown. The use of a sample-barcoded 5' primer and a J-beta primer mix characterized a second PCR of about 7 to 12 cycles. Unique molecular identifiers of 12 random nucleotides labeled each cDNA. A single record per CDR3 protein comes from TCRdb applying MiXCR to the 5' RACE reads. In the table there are around 1.7 million distinct CDR3 sequences, approximately 30% of which are singletons. Each donor gave ten milliliters of peripheral blood. The ends were cut back, 0 bases at V and 6 bases at J, with 12 bases in the middle. The CDR3 is made up of 15 amino acids. CDR1 and CDR2 from the germline V gene are SGHTA and FQGTGA.

Specimen: blood. This rearrangement joins TRBV7-3 to TRBJ2-1; either TRBD1 or TRBD2 may fit D (5 bases each). This TCR was sampled from a woman younger than 45 in good health. Here the CDR3 DNA reads TGTGCCAGCAGCTTAACGTCCGGGACCATCAATGAGCAGTTCTTC. Its translation: CASSLTSGTINEQFF.